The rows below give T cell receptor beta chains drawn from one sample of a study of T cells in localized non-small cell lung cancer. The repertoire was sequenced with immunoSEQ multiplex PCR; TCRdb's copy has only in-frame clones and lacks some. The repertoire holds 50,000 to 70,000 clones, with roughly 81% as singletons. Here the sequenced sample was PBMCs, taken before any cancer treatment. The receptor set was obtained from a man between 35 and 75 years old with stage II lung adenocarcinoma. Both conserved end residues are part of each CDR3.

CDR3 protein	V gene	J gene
CASSQNRVEKLFF	TRBV4-3	TRBJ1-4
CASSRFYSGAAYNEQFF	TRBV11-3	TRBJ2-1
CASSQTRTALYGYTF	TRBV14	TRBJ1-2
CASSLTGDSYGYTF	TRBV5-1	TRBJ1-2
CASSPPWGSGSQETQYF	TRBV27	TRBJ2-5
CASSQSGQVGGNEQFF	TRBV23-1	TRBJ2-1
CASSGQHYEQYF	TRBV5-1	TRBJ2-7
CASSPGSEQYF	TRBV18	TRBJ2-7
CAWSAGRGNQPQHF	TRBV30	TRBJ1-5
CASSEEGSVYGYTF	TRBV6-1	TRBJ1-2
CASTVPPGDQPQHF	TRBV28	TRBJ1-5
CASSLSGTTADTQYF	TRBV27	TRBJ2-3
CASSPAPGGTNYGYTF	TRBV4-1	TRBJ1-2
CASRRLAGSTDTQYF	TRBV5-1	TRBJ2-3
CASSLRPGLEETQYF	TRBV5-1	TRBJ2-5
CASSLSGEGNTEAFF	TRBV18	TRBJ1-1
CAWSGAKGNQPQHF	TRBV30	TRBJ1-5
CATSRETGSNQPQHF	TRBV15	TRBJ1-5
CASSLEAPSYEQYF	TRBV7-2	TRBJ2-7
CASSKPGLLFTDTQYF	TRBV21-1	TRBJ2-3
CASTRGGQGYTEAFF	TRBV9	TRBJ1-1